Shown below are 28 T cell receptor beta chains from a single sample sequenced in a study of T cells in narcolepsy. Repertoires were generated with immunoSEQ multiplex PCR, while TCRdb's copy carries only in-frame clones and drops some. The sample has some 32,000 clones, roughly four fifths seen once. The sample comprised CD45RA- memory CD4+ T cells from PBMCs. All receptors come from a human donor with narcolepsy.

The V gene is TRBV19, the J gene TRBJ1-5, with 9 bases lining up with TRBD1. The length of the CDR3 is 18 residues. Germline V gene data show CDR1 as LNHDA and CDR2 as SQIVND (reference sequence). V was clipped by 1 base and J by 3 bases; unmatched bases: 10. The CDR3 loop reads CASSIGTGARRSNQPQHF. CDR3 nucleotides: TGTGCCAGTAGTATAGGGACAGGGGCGAGGAGATCCAATCAGCCCCAGCATTTT.

The CDR3, as DNA: TGTGCCTGGAGGAGGGGTTCGGGAAACACTGAAGCTTTCTTT. Protein sequence: CAWRRGSGNTEAFF. This sequence joins TRBV30 and TRBJ1-1; possibly TRBD1 for D (5 bases). The CDR3 runs 14 residues. V lost 3 bases, J lost 2 bases, and 13 bases lay in between. Germline values: CDR1 GTSNPN, CDR2 SVGIG (reference sequence).

The V gene is TRBV21-1, the J gene TRBJ2-5. TRBV21-1 is a known pseudogene. The CDR3 has 13 residues. The CDR3 DNA is TGTGCCAGCAGCAAAGAAAAGGGAGAGACCCAGTACTTC. Its protein product is CASSKEKGETQYF.

This rearrangement joins TRBV5-4 to TRBJ1-3; TRBD1 matches at 7 bases. Germline CDR1 reads SGHNT; CDR2 reads YYREEE (reference sequence). The CDR3 totals 16 residues. Germline trimming cut 4 bases from V and 2 bases from J; bases unmatched to any gene: 9. CDR3 sequence: CASSPPPTGTGNTIYF. DNA of the CDR3: TGTGCCAGCAGCCCACCCCCGACAGGGACTGGAAACACCATATATTTT. Full variable domain (remainder filled in from reference TRBV5-4 and TRBJ1-3): ETGVTQSPTHLIKTRGQQVTLRCSSQSGHNTVSWYQQALGQGPQFIFQYYREEENGRGNFPPRFSGLQFPNYSSELNVNALELDDSALYLCASSPPPTGTGNTIYFGEGSWLTVV.

The V gene is TRBV7-8, the J gene TRBJ2-2; TRBD1 agrees at 9 bases. CDR1 is SGHVS and CDR2 is FQNEAQ in the germline V gene. The CDR3 runs to 17 residues. The V gene end was trimmed by 6 bases and the J gene end by 1 base; junction bases not matched to a gene: 9. In DNA form, the CDR3 reads TGTGCCAGCAGGGCAGACCGGGACAGGGTGAACACCGGGGAGCTGTTTTTT. Its translation is CASRADRDRVNTGELFF.

The genes are TRBV5-8 and TRBJ1-1, with D tentatively TRBD1 (6 bases). Between the trimmed V and J ends, which lost 2 bases and 5 bases, there was a span of 10 bases. The CDR3 sequence is 13 residues long. Looked up from germline, CDR1 is SGHTS and CDR2 is YDEGEE. In DNA, the CDR3 is TGTGCCAGCAGCTTAGGGGGAGGAACTGAAGCTTTCTTT. It encodes CASSLGGGTEAFF.

V is TRBV5-1 and J is TRBJ2-2; 9 positions agree with TRBD1. Germline V gene data show CDR1 as SGHRS and CDR2 as YFSETQ. The CDR3 is 15 residues long. Trimming at V came to 3 bases and at J to 6 bases, leaving 6 bases not matched to a gene. This CDR3 is CASSSRGQGAGELFF. CDR3 sequence (DNA): TGCGCCAGCAGCTCCCGGGGACAGGGAGCCGGGGAGCTGTTTTTT.

CDR3 nucleotide sequence: TGTGCCAGCAGTTTTCCCGGAAATAATTCACCCCTCCACTTT. Translating gives CASSFPGNNSPLHF. This sequence joins TRBV28 and TRBJ1-6; D gene ambiguous. The CDR3 loop spans 14 amino acids. CDR1 and CDR2 from the germline V gene are MDHEN and SYDVKM. The V and J ends lost 3 bases and 5 bases respectively, with 8 bases between them.

This chain links TRBV7-9 with TRBJ2-5; 8 positions match TRBD2. V was clipped by 2 bases and J by 4 bases; unmatched bases: 6. This CDR3 has 15 amino acids. The germline CDR1 and CDR2 sequences are SEHNR and FQNEAQ (reference sequence). The DNA for the CDR3 is TGTGCCAGCAGCTTATCCGGGACTAGAACAGAGACCCAGTACTTC. Translating gives CASSLSGTRTETQYF.

The chain combines TRBV2 with TRBJ2-2; 8 positions match TRBD2. CDR1 and CDR2 from the germline V gene are SNHLY and FYNNEI. After removal of 7 bases from V and 5 bases from J, the junction contained 9 bases not matched to a gene. This CDR3 is built from 15 residues. The CDR3 DNA is TGTGCCAGCACTGAGACGGGAGGGCCTACCGGGGAGCTGTTTTTT. Translating it yields CASTETGGPTGELFF.

The chain recombines TRBV28 with TRBJ2-6; D unclear. The CDR3 consists of 13 residues. Trimming removed 2 bases at V and 2 bases at J, with 1 base between. CDR1 is MDHEN and CDR2 is SYDVKM in the germline V gene. The CDR3 loop is CASSLTGANVLTF. Written as DNA, the CDR3 is TGTGCCAGCAGTTTAACTGGGGCCAACGTCCTGACTTTC.

J is TRBJ2-1 and V is TRBV18, with 8 bases aligning to TRBD2. The CDR3 is 16 amino acids. Trimming removed 0 bases from V and 7 bases from J; junction bases left unmatched: 8. The germline gives CDR1 KGHSH, CDR2 LQKENI. In nucleotides, the CDR3 is TGTGCCAGCTCACCACCGATCGGGGGGGCGGGAAATGAGCAGTTCTTC. Amino acid sequence: CASSPPIGGAGNEQFF.

The chain combines TRBV6-5 with TRBJ2-5; D unclear. Trimming took 5 bases from V and 4 from J, leaving 5 bases between them. Germline V lookup: CDR1 MNHEY, CDR2 SVGAGI. The CDR3 extends over 11 amino acids. CDR3 in DNA: TGTGCCAGCAGTAAATTAGAGACCCAGTACTTC. Encoded protein: CASSKLETQYF.

The chain uses TRBV7-6 and TRBJ1-6; TRBD1 matches 7 bases. V gave up 5 bases and J gave up 8 bases; unmatched junction bases: 9. The CDR3 length is 15 residues. The germline CDR1 and CDR2 sequences are SGHVS and FNYEAQ. This chain's CDR3 is CASSTRQGGHSPLHF. The CDR3 DNA reads as TGTGCCAGCAGCACCCGACAGGGTGGGCATTCACCCCTCCACTTT.

The chain couples TRBV30 to TRBJ1-1; 7 nucleotides line up with TRBD1. The length of the CDR3 is 13 residues. The germline V gene encodes CDR1 GTSNPN and CDR2 SVGIG (reference sequence). V lost 2 bases, J lost 7 bases, and 7 bases stayed unmatched. The CDR3 sequence is CAWSSRRQGEAFF. The CDR3 DNA sequence: TGTGCCTGGAGTTCCCGGCGACAGGGTGAAGCTTTCTTT.

The chain couples TRBV19 to TRBJ1-1, with TRBD1 matching 7 bases. The V and J ends lost 6 bases and 1 base, in that order; junction bases with no gene match: 5. The V gene's germline CDR1 is LNHDA and CDR2 SQIVND (reference sequence). The CDR3 runs to 14 residues. CDR3 sequence reads: CASRTRDRNTEAFF. The CDR3 DNA reads TGTGCCAGTAGAACCCGGGACAGGAACACTGAAGCTTTCTTT.

The rearrangement joins TRBV18 to TRBJ2-5; unclear D gene. The germline V and J ends were trimmed by 2 bases and 2 bases, with 3 bases remaining between them. The CDR3 totals 12 residues. Germline loops: CDR1 KGHSH, CDR2 LQKENI. As DNA, the CDR3 is TGTGCCAGCTCACCAGTTCAAGAGACCCAGTACTTC. Translation gives CASSPVQETQYF. The variable domain in full, completed from reference TRBV18 and TRBJ2-5, reads NAGVMQNPRHLVRRRGQEARLRCSPMKGHSHVYWYRQLPEEGLKFMVYLQKENIIDESGMPKERFSAEFPKEGPSILRIQQVVRGDSAAYFCASSPVQETQYFGPGTRLLVL.

This chain joins TRBV6-1 and TRBJ1-5; tentatively, D is TRBD1 (5 bases). Between the trimmed V and J ends, which lost 8 bases and 3 bases, there was a span of 14 bases. CDR1 is MNHNS, CDR2 SASEGT, per germline. The CDR3 runs 14 residues. The CDR3 region has the DNA TGTGCCAGCCGTACCGGGACTATCAATCAGCCCCAGCATTTT. Translation: CASRTGTINQPQHF.

CDR3 nucleotides: TGCGCCAGCAGCTTGGAGGAAGCCCAGTACTTC. This sequence encodes CASSLEEAQYF. The rearrangement links TRBV5-1 to TRBJ2-5, with D unclear. The CDR3 is made up of 11 amino acids. Germline assignment: CDR1 SGHRS and CDR2 YFSETQ. V dropped 0 bases and J dropped 9 bases, with 6 bases sitting between them. The variable domain in full, completed from reference TRBV5-1 and TRBJ2-5, reads KAGVTQTPRYLIKTRGQQVTLSCSPISGHRSVSWYQQTPGQGLQFLFEYFSETQRNKGNFPGRFSGRQFSNSRSEMNVSTLELGDSALYLCASSLEEAQYFGPGTRLLVL.

The chain recombines TRBV5-4 with TRBJ1-4, with 7 positions matching TRBD1. Trimming at V came to 2 bases and at J to 7 bases, leaving 5 bases not matched to a gene. Per the germline V gene, CDR1 is SGHNT and CDR2 is YYREEE (reference sequence). This CDR3 has 14 amino acids. The CDR3 DNA follows: TGTGCCAGCAGCTTACAGACAGGGCTTGAAAAACTGTTTTTT. Its translation: CASSLQTGLEKLFF.

The genes are TRBV6-1 and TRBJ1-2; TRBD1 might be the D (5 bases). CDR3 length: 14 residues. V lost 6 bases to trimming and J lost 3 bases, with 14 bases between them. CDR1 is MNHNS, CDR2 SASEGT, per germline. In DNA, the CDR3 is TGTGCCAGCAGGTCCAGGCGAGGGGACTATGGCTACACCTTC. Translated: CASRSRRGDYGYTF.

J is TRBJ2-1 and V is TRBV5-1; TRBD1 aligns across 7 bases. This CDR3 has 17 residues. Germline values: CDR1 SGHRS, CDR2 YFSETQ. Trimming at V came to 4 bases and at J to 5 bases, leaving 15 bases not matched to a gene. The CDR3 DNA follows: TGCGCCAGCAGCCCGTCGGTCGGGACAGTAGGAGACAATGAGCAGTTCTTC. Protein sequence: CASSPSVGTVGDNEQFF.

This clone was counted a few times. The chain employs TRBV4-3 and TRBJ2-2, with 10 positions matching TRBD1. The CDR3 contains 15 residues. Per germline, CDR1 LGHNA and CDR2 YSLEER. Trimming at V came to 4 bases and at J to 6 bases, leaving 5 bases not matched to a gene. The CDR3, as DNA: TGCGCCAGCAGCCCTGGACAGGGGGTTCCCGGGGAGCTGTTTTTT. Its protein is CASSPGQGVPGELFF.

CDR3 bases: TGTGCCAGCAGCCCCGATGACGGGGAGCTGTTTTTT. Residues: CASSPDDGELFF. The rearrangement links TRBV11-3 to TRBJ2-2; D unresolved. The germline gives CDR1 SGHNT, CDR2 YENEEA. Trimming took off 5 bases at V and 7 bases at J, with 8 bases between the two ends. The CDR3 runs to 12 residues.

The sample holds a few counts of this clone. The rearrangement uses TRBV6-1 and TRBJ2-1, with 9 nucleotides matching TRBD1. V was pared by 10 bases and J by 4 bases, with 11 bases of the junction left unmatched. Germline V gene data show CDR1 as MNHNS and CDR2 as SASEGT. This CDR3 contains 15 residues. The DNA for the CDR3 is TGTGCCACCGAATCGGGACAGGGAGCATACAATGAGCAGTTCTTC. This translates into CATESGQGAYNEQFF.

CDR3: CASSPGEEDQPQHF. CDR3 nucleotide sequence: TGCGCCAGCAGCCCCGGGGAGGAGGATCAGCCCCAGCATTTT. The chain links TRBV5-1 to TRBJ1-5; D not certain. V was pared by 4 bases and J by 5 bases, with 13 bases between. This CDR3 spans 14 amino acids. Germline CDR1 SGHRS, CDR2 YFSETQ.

The chain employs TRBV28 and TRBJ1-2; possible D gene TRBD1, 6 bases. V lost 7 bases and J lost 5, with 14 bases in between. This CDR3 comprises 13 residues. Germline CDR1 is MDHEN and CDR2 is SYDVKM. For the CDR3, the DNA is TGTGCCAGCATCCCTACAGGGAGGTATGGCTACACCTTC. It is translated as CASIPTGRYGYTF.

The genes are TRBV4-1 and TRBJ2-2; D remains unclear. The CDR3 is 14 residues long. Trimming left V 5 bases short and J 4 bases short, with 11 bases between. The germline V gene encodes CDR1 MGHRA and CDR2 YSYEKL. In nucleotides, the CDR3 is TGCGCCAGCAGCATCCCGCAGTCCACCGGGGAGCTGTTTTTT. Translation: CASSIPQSTGELFF.